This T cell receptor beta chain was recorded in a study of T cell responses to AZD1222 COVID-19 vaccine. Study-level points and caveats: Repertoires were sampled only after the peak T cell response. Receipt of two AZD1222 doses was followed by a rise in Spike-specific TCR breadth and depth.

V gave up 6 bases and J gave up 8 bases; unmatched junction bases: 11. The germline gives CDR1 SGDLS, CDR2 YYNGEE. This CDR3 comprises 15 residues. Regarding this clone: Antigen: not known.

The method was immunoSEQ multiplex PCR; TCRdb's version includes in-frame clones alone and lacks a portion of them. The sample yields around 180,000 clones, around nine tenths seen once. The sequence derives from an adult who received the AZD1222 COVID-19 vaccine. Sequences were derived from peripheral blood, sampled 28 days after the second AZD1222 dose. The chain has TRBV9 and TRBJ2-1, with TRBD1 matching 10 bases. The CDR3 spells CASKERGQGSDEQFF. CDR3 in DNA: TGTGCCAGCAAGGAGAGGGGACAGGGGTCCGATGAGCAGTTCTTC.